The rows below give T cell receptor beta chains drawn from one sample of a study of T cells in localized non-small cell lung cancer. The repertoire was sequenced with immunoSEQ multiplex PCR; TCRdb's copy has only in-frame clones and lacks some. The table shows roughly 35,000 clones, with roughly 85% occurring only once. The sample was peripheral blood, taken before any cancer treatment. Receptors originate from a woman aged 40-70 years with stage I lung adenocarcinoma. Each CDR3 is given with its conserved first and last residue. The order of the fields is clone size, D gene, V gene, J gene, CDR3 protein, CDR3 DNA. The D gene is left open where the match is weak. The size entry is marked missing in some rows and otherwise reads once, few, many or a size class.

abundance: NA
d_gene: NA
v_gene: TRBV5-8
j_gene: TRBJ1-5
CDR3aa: CAPGGGQECQPQHF
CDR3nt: TGTGCCCCCGGGGGGGGGCAGGAGTGTCAGCCCCAGCATTTT

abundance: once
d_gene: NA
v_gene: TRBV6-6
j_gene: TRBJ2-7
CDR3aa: CASSYSSGITVF
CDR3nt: TGTGCCAGCAGTTACTCGAGTGGGATAACGGTCTTC

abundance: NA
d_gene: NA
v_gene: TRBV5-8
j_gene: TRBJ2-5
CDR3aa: CASSLKGLETQYF
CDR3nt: TGTGCCAGCAGCTTAAAAGGGCTAGAGACCCAGTACTTC

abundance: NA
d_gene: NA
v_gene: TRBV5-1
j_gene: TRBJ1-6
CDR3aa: CASSPIDMNSPLHF
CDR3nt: TGCGCCAGCAGCCCCATCGACATGAATTCACCCCTCCACTTT

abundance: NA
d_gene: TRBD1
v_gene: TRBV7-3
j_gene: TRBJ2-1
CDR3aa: CASSSYGRGSPNEQFF
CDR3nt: TGTGCCAGCAGCTCTTACGGCAGGGGGTCCCCCAATGAGCAGTTCTTC

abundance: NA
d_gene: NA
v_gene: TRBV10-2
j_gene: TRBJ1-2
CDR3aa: CASSPQGTYGYTF
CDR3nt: TGCGCCAGCAGTCCCCAGGGGACCTATGGCTACACCTTC

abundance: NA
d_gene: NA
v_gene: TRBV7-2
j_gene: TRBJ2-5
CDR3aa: CASSFDRQETQYF
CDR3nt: TGTGCCAGCAGCTTCGACAGGCAAGAGACCCAGTACTTC

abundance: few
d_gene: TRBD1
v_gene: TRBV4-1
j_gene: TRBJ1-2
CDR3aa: CASSPSPQGASYGYTF
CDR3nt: TGCGCCAGCAGCCCAAGCCCCCAGGGGGCGAGCTATGGCTACACCTTC

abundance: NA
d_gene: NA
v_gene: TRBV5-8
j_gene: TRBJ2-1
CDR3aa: CASSLQRGSSYNEQFF
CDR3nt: TGTGCCAGCAGCTTGCAGAGGGGGAGCTCCTACAATGAGCAGTTCTTC

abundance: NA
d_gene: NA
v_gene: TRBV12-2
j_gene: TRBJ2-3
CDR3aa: CASPRGVTDTQYF
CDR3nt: TGTGCAAGTCCGCGGGGTGTCACAGATACGCAGTATTTT

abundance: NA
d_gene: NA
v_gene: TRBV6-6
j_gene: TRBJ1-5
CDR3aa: CASSPPGQPQHF
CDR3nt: TGTGCCAGCAGCCCACCGGGGCAGCCCCAGCATTTT

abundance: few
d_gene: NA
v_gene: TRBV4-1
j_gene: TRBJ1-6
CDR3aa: CASSQDTGNSPLHF
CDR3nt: TGCGCCAGCAGCCAGGATACAGGTAATTCACCCCTCCACTTT

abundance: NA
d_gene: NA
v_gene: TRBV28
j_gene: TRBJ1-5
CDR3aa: CASSFGGGEPQHF
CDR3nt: TGTGCCAGCAGTTTTGGCGGGGGCGAGCCCCAGCATTTT

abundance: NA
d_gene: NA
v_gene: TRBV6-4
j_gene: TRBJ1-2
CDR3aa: CASSDSGTLYGYTF
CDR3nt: TGTGCCAGCAGTGACTCTGGCACACTTTATGGCTACACCTTC

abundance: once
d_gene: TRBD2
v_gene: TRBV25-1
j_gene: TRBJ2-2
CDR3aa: CASSALAGGNTGELFF
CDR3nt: TGTGCCAGCAGTGCCCTAGCGGGGGGGAATACCGGGGAGCTGTTTTTT

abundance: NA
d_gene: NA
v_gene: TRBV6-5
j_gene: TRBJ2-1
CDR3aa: CASSYSAEQFF
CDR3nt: TGTGCCAGCAGTTACTCGGCTGAGCAGTTCTTC

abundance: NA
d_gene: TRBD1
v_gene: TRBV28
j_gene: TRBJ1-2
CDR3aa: CASSFPTGVGYTF
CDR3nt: TGTGCCAGCAGTTTCCCCACAGGGGTCGGCTACACCTTC

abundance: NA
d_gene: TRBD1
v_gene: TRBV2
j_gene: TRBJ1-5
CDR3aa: CASSTDRGGNQPQHF
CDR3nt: TGTGCCAGCAGTACAGACAGGGGCGGCAATCAGCCCCAGCATTTT

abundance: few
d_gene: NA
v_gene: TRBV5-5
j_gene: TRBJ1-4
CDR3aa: CASSTDATNEKLFF
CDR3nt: TGTGCCAGCAGCACCGATGCAACTAATGAAAAACTGTTTTTT

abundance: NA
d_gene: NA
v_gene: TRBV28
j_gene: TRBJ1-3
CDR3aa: CASSVSGASGNTIYF
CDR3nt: TGTGCCAGCAGCGTATCTGGGGCGTCGGGAAACACCATATATTTT

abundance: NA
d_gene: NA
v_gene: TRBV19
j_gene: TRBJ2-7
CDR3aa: CASSMTGNPYEQYF
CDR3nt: TGTGCCAGTAGTATGACGGGGAACCCCTACGAGCAGTACTTC

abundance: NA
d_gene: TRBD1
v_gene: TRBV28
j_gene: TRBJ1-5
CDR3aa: CASSFIRTGAVSNQPQHF
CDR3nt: TGTGCCAGCAGTTTTATCAGGACAGGGGCCGTTAGCAATCAGCCCCAGCATTTT

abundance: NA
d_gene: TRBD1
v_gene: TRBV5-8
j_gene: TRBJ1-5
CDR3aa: CASTINRGRGSNQPQHF
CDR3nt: TGTGCCAGCACAATAAATAGGGGGCGAGGCAGCAATCAGCCCCAGCATTTT

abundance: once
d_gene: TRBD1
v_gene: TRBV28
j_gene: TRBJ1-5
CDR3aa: CASSSSGAARGNQPQHF
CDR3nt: TGTGCCAGCAGCTCATCCGGCGCGGCCAGGGGGAATCAGCCCCAGCATTTT

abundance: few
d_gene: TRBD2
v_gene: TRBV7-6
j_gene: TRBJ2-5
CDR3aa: CASSLWGTSRETQYF
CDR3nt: TGTGCCAGCAGCCTCTGGGGGACTAGCCGAGAGACCCAGTACTTC

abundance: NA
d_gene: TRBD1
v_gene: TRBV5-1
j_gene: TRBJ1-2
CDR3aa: CASWTGGDYGYTF
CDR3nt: TGCGCCAGTTGGACAGGGGGTGACTATGGCTACACCTTC

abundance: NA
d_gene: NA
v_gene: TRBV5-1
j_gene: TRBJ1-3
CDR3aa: CASSLDRAAGNTIYF
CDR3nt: TGCGCCAGCAGCTTAGACAGAGCAGCTGGAAACACCATATATTTT

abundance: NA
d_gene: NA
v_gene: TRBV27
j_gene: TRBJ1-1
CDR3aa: CASSSLVRNTEAFF
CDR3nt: TGTGCCAGCAGTTCCCTCGTCCGGAACACTGAAGCTTTCTTT

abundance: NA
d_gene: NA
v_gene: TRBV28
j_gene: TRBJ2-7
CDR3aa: CASSLGQTVKGLEQYF
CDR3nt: TGTGCCAGCAGTTTGGGGCAGACAGTAAAAGGCCTCGAGCAGTACTTC

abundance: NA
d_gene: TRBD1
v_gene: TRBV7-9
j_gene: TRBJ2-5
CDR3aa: CASSEQGGETQYF
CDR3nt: TGTGCCAGCAGTGAACAGGGGGGCGAGACCCAGTACTTC

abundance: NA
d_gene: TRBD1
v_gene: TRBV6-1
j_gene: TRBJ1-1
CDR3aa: CASSEIQGAEAFF
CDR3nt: TGTGCCAGCAGTGAAATACAGGGGGCCGAAGCTTTCTTT

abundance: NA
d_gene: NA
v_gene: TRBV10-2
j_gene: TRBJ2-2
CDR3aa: CASSEGPGTGELFF
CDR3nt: TGCGCCAGCAGTGAAGGTCCGGGCACCGGGGAGCTGTTTTTT

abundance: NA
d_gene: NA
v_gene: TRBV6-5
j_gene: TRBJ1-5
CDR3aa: CASSPREANQPQHF
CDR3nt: TGTGCCAGCAGCCCCCGGGAGGCGAATCAGCCCCAGCATTTT

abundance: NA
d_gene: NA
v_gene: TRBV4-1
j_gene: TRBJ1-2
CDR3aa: CASSQKEGGDDGYTF
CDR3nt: TGCGCCAGCAGCCAGAAAGAGGGCGGGGACGACGGCTACACCTTC

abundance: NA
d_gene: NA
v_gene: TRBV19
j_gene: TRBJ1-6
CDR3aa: CASSTTRLGGSSPLHF
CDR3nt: TGTGCCAGTAGTACGACCCGGCTGGGGGGTAGTTCACCCCTCCACTTT

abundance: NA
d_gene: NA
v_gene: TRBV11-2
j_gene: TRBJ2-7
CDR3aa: CASSLGTASGQYF
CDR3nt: TGTGCCAGCAGCTTAGGAACCGCTTCCGGGCAGTACTTC

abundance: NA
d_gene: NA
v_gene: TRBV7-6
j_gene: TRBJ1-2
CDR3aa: CASSLLVGKDAYGYTF
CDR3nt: TGTGCCAGCAGCTTATTAGTGGGCAAGGATGCTTATGGCTACACCTTC

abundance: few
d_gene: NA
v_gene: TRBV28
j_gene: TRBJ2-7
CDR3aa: CASSSGFLPPSYEQYF
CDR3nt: TGTGCCAGCAGTTCTGGTTTTCTACCACCATCCTACGAGCAGTACTTC

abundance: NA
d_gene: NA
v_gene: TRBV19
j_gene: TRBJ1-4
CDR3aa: CASSRGRTNEKLFF
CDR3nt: TGTGCCAGTAGTCGGGGGAGAACTAATGAAAAACTGTTTTTT

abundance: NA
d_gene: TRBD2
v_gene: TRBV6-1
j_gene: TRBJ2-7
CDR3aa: CASRLAFYEQYF
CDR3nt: TGTGCCAGCAGACTAGCGTTCTACGAGCAGTACTTC

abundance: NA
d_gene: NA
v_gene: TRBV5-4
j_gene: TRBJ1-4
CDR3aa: CASSRGGIEKLFF
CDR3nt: TGTGCCAGCAGCAGGGGGGGCATAGAAAAACTGTTTTTT

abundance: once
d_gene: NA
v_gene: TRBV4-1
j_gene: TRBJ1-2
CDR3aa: CASSQGGFGYGYTF
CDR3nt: TGCGCCAGCAGCCAAGGGGGCTTCGGCTATGGCTACACCTTC

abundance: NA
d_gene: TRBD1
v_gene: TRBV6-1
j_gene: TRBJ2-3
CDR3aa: CASARQGADTQYF
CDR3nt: TGTGCCAGCGCTCGGCAGGGGGCAGATACGCAGTATTTT

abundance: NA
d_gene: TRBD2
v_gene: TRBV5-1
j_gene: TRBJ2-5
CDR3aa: CASSITSGQETQYF
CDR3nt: TGCGCCAGCAGCATAACTAGCGGTCAGGAGACCCAGTACTTC

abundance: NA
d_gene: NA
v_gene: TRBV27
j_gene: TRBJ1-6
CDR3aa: CASRTHNSPLHF
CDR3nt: TGTGCCAGCAGGACCCATAATTCACCCCTCCACTTT

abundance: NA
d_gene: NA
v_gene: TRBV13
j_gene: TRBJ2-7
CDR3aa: CASSLGATDHYEQYF
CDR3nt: TGTGCCAGCAGCTTAGGGGCAACGGACCACTACGAGCAGTACTTC

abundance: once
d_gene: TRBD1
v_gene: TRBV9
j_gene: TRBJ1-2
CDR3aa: CASSERPRQGDYGYTF
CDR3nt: TGTGCCAGCAGCGAACGTCCCAGACAGGGTGACTATGGCTACACCTTC

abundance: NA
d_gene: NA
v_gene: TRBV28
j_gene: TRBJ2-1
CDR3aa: CASSPPGGGQNEQFF
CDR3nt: TGTGCCAGCAGTCCCCCAGGGGGGGGGCAGAATGAGCAGTTCTTC

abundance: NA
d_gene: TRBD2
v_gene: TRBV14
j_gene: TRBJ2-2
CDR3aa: CASSQDRLAGVPGELFF
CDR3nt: TGTGCCAGCAGCCAAGATCGACTAGCGGGGGTACCCGGGGAGCTGTTTTTT

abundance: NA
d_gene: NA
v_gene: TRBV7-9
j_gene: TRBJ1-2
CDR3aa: CASSFPYDYGYTF
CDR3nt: TGTGCCAGCAGCTTCCCGTATGACTATGGCTACACCTTC

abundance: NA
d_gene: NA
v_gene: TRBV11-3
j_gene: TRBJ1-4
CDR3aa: CARPRGSRELFF
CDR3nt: TGTGCCCGCCCTAGGGGGAGTCGGGAACTGTTTTTT

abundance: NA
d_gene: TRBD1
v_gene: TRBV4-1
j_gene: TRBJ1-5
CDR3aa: CASSQRFGTGGYSNQPQHF
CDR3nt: TGCGCCAGCAGCCAGCGGTTCGGGACAGGGGGTTATAGCAATCAGCCCCAGCATTTT

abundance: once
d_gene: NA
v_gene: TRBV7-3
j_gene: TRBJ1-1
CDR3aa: CASSLPPGAFF
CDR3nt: TGTGCCAGCAGCTTGCCCCCCGGGGCTTTCTTT